This is a list of T cell receptor beta chains from one sample in a study of cytomegalovirus exposure and HLA in healthy donors. Only in-frame clones appear in the TCRdb table, and some are missing; sequencing was by immunoSEQ multiplex PCR. The repertoire consists of about 140,000 clones, with approximately 91% occurring once and the leading ten covering 0.5% to 0.65%. Material: PBMCs. These receptors all come from a woman between 35 and 50 years old in good health and CMV-seronegative. Each CDR3 is given with its conserved first and last residue. A D gene is named only where the DNA matches it firmly. Clone size is shown for a subset of rows, as once, few, many or a class of expanded clone.

size	V	J	D	CDR3	DNA
once	TRBV6-5	TRBJ2-7	TRBD1	CASRGDRDYEQYF	TGTGCCAGCAGGGGGGACAGGGACTACGAGCAGTACTTC
.	TRBV5-4	TRBJ2-3	TRBD2	CASILRKGGTDTQYF	TGTGCCAGCATCCTACGCAAGGGAGGGACAGATACGCAGTATTTT
.	TRBV11-3	TRBJ2-7	.	CASSSYYEQYF	TGTGCCAGCAGCTCCTACTACGAGCAGTACTTC
.	TRBV7-2	TRBJ1-3	.	CASSPSPGNTIYF	TGTGCCAGCAGCCCCTCCCCTGGAAACACCATATATTTT
.	TRBV28	TRBJ1-6	.	CASSEGYPNSPLHF	TGTGCCAGCAGCGAGGGTTATCCCAATTCACCCCTCCACTTT
.	TRBV4-1	TRBJ2-1	.	CASSQDHGVLQFF	TGCGCCAGCAGCCAAGATCACGGAGTTTTGCAGTTCTTC
.	TRBV10-3	TRBJ2-5	.	CAISLLAAQETQYF	TGTGCCATCAGTCTACTAGCAGCTCAAGAGACCCAGTACTTC
.	TRBV6-5	TRBJ2-1	.	CASRRGGISYNEQFF	TGTGCCAGCAGGAGGGGGGGGATCTCCTACAATGAGCAGTTCTTC
.	TRBV5-6	TRBJ2-7	TRBD2	CASSYLAGARYEQYF	TGTGCCAGCAGCTACTTAGCGGGAGCGCGATACGAGCAGTACTTC
.	TRBV5-5	TRBJ1-1	.	CASSLAGGSRAFF	TGTGCCAGCAGCTTGGCCGGCGGTTCCCGTGCTTTCTTT
.	TRBV6-6	TRBJ1-2	TRBD1	CASSYGTDGGYTF	TGTGCCAGCAGTTACGGGACAGATGGTGGCTACACCTTC
.	TRBV28	TRBJ2-2	TRBD2	CASSLIQAGGPISGELFF	TGTGCCAGCAGTTTAATCCAAGCGGGAGGGCCAATATCCGGGGAGCTGTTTTTT
.	TRBV7-2	TRBJ1-2	.	CASSLVSSTNYGYTF	TGTGCCAGCAGCTTAGTATCCAGTACTAACTATGGCTACACCTTC
.	TRBV11-2	TRBJ2-7	TRBD1	CASSPGTGGYEQYF	TGTGCCAGCAGCCCCGGGACAGGGGGCTACGAGCAGTACTTC
.	TRBV5-4	TRBJ2-5	TRBD2	CASSEGGGSVQETQYF	TGTGCCAGCAGCGAGGGAGGCGGGAGTGTCCAAGAGACCCAGTACTTC
.	TRBV10-2	TRBJ2-7	TRBD2	CASSGTSDSYEQYF	TGCGCCAGCAGTGGGACTAGCGACTCCTACGAGCAGTACTTC
.	TRBV10-2	TRBJ2-7	.	CATGPGALSSYEQYF	TGCGCCACCGGCCCGGGAGCGCTTAGCTCCTACGAGCAGTACTTC
.	TRBV11-2	TRBJ1-4	TRBD1	CASSSLGTGGEKLFF	TGTGCCAGCAGCTCCCTGGGGACAGGGGGTGAAAAACTGTTTTTT
.	TRBV9	TRBJ2-5	.	CASSDLEGGTETQYF	TGTGCCAGCAGCGACCTTGAGGGTGGAACAGAGACCCAGTACTTC
few	TRBV28	TRBJ1-2	.	CASRNLEGGQLGGYTF	TGTGCCAGCAGGAACTTAGAGGGGGGGCAATTAGGCGGCTACACCTTC